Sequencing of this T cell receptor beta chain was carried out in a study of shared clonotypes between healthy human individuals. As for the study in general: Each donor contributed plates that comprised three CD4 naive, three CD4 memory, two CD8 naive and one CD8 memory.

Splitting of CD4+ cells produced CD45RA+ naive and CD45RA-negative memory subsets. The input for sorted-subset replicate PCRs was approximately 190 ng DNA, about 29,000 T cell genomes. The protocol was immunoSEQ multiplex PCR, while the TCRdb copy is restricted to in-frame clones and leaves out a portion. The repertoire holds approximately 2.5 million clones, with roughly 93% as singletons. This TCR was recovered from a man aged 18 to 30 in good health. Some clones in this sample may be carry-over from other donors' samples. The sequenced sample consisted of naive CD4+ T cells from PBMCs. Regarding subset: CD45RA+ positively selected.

The CDR3 is CASSLGAPRTTDTQYF. CDR3 nucleotide sequence: TGTGCCAGCAGCCTTGGGGCCCCTCGGACCACAGATACGCAGTATTTT. The chain uses TRBV7-6 and TRBJ2-3; D possibly corresponds to TRBD1 (5 bases). This CDR3 contains 16 residues. Trimming pared 5 bases from V and 2 bases from J, leaving 17 bases between. Germline V gene data show CDR1 as SGHVS and CDR2 as FNYEAQ.